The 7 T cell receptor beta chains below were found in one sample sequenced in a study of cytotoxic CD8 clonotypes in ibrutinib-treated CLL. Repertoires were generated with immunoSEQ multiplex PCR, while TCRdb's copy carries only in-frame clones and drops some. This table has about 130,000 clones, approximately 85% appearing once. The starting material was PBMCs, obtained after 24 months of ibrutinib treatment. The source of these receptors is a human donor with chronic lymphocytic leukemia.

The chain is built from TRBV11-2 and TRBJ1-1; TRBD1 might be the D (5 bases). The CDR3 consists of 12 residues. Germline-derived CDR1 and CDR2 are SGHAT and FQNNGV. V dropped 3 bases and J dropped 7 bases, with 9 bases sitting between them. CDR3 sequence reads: CASSFGADEAFF. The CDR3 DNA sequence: TGTGCCAGCAGCTTCGGGGCCGATGAAGCTTTCTTT.

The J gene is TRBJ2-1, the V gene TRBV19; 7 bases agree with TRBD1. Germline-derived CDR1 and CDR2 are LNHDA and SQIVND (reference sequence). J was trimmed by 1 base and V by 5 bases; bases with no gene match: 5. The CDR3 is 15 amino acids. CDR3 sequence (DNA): TGTGCCAGTAGTCCTGTGACAGGGTCCTACAATGAGCAGTTCTTC. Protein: CASSPVTGSYNEQFF.

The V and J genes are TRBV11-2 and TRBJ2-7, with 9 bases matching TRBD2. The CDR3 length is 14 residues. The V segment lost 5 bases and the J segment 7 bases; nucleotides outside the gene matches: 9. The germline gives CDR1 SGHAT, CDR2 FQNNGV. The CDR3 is CASSPGAGGPEQYF. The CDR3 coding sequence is TGTGCCAGCAGCCCGGGAGCGGGAGGACCTGAGCAGTACTTC.

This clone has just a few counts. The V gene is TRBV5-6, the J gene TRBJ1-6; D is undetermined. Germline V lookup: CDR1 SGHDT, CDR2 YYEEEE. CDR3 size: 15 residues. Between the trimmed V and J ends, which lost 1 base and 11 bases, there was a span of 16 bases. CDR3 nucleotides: TGTGCCAGCAGCTTGCGAGACATGGGAATTGCACCCCTCCACTTT. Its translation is CASSLRDMGIAPLHF.

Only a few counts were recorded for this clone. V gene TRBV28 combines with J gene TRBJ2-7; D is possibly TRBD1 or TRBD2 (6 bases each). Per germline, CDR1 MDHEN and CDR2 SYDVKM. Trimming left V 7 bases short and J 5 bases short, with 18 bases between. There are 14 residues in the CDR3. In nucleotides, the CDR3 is TGTGCCAGCATGTTAGGGGGGCGCGGTAACGAGCAGTACTTC. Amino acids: CASMLGGRGNEQYF. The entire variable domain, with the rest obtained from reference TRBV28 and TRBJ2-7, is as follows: DVKVTQSSRYLVKRTGEKVFLECVQDMDHENMFWYRQDPGLGLRLIYFSYDVKMKEKGDIPEGYSVSREKKERFSLILESASTNQTSMYLCASMLGGRGNEQYFGPGTRLTVT.

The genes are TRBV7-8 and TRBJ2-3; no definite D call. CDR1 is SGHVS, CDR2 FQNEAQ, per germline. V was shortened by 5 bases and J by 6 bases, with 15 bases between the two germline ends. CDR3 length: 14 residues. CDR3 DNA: TGTGCCAGCAGCCAGTCTAGAAGTCACGATACGCAGTATTTT. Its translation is CASSQSRSHDTQYF.

The CDR3: CASSQSDRGSIRGYF. CDR3 bases: TGCGCCAGCAGTCAATCGGACAGGGGTAGCATCCGGGGGTACTTC. The chain is built from TRBV23-1 and TRBJ2-7, with 9 bases that match TRBD1. TRBV23-1 is treated as an ORF (open reading frame) with a function not yet certain. J was trimmed by 12 bases and V by 0 bases; bases with no gene match: 12. The CDR3 runs 15 residues.